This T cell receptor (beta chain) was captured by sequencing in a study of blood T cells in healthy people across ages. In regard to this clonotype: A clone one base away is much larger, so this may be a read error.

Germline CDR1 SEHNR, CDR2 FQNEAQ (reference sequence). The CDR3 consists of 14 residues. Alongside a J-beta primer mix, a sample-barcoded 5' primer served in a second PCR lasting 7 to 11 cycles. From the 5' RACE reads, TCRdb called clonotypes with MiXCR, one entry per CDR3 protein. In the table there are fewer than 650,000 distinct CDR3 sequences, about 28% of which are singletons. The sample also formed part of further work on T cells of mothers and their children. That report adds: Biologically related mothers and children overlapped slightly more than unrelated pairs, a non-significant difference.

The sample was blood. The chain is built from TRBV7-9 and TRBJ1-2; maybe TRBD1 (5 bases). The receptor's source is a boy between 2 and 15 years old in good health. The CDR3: CVSSHSRGNYGYTF. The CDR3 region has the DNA TGTGTCAGCAGCCACTCCCGGGGGAACTATGGCTACACCTTC.